This T cell receptor beta chain emerged from a study of blood T cells in healthy people across ages. Study conclusions and caveats: Measured against age, TCR beta diversity per million T cells decreased in a roughly linear manner. Bulk PBMC profiling left naive and antigen-experienced comparisons inconclusive.

CDR3 length equals 14 residues. Looked up from germline, CDR1 is MNHNY and CDR2 is SVGAGI (reference sequence). With regard to this clonotype: The target antigen is unknown. This may be a read error: a much more frequent sequence differs by one nucleotide.

Combining a sample-barcoded 5' primer with a J-beta primer mix, a second PCR ran for roughly 6 to 12 cycles. TCRdb reprocessed the 5' RACE reads via MiXCR and lists one record per CDR3 protein. The sample holds around 650,000 distinct CDR3 sequences, 40% to 50% seen once. This TCR was sampled from a man older than 75 in good health. The V and J genes are TRBV6-6 and TRBJ2-5; maybe TRBD2 (6 bases). Judging by the DNA end, TRBJ2-7 fits better; the J call may be wrong. Sequenced material: blood. The CDR3 protein is CTSSYYMGGGEQYF. In nucleotides, the CDR3 is TGTACCAGCAGTTACTATATGGGAGGCGGCGAGCAGTACTTC.